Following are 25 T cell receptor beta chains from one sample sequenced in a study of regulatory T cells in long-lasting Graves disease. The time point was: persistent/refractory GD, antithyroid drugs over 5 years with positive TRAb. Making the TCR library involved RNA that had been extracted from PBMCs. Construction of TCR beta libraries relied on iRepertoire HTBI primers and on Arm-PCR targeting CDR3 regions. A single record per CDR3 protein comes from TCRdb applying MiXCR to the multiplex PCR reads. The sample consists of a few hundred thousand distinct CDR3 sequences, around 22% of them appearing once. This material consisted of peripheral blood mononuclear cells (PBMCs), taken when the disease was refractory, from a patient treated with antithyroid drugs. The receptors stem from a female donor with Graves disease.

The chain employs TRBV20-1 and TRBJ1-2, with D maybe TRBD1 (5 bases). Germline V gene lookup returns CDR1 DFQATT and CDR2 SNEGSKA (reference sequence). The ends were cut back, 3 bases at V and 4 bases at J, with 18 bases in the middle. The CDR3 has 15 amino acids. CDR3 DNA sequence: TGCAGTGCTAGGGCCCGTTTGGGGGGATTCTATGGCTACACCTTC. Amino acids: CSARARLGGFYGYTF.

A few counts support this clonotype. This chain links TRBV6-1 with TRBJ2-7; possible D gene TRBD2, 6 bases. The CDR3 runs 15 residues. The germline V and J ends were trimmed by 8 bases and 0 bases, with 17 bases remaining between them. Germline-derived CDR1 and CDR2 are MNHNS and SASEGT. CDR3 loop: CASVSRSGSSYEQYF. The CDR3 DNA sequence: TGTGCCAGCGTCTCGAGGAGCGGGTCCTCCTACGAGCAGTACTTC.

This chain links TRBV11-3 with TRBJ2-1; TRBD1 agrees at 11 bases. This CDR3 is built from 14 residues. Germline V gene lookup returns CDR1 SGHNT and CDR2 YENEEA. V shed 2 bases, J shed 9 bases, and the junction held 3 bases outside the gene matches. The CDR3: CASSLSGQGAEQFF. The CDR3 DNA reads TGTGCCAGCAGCTTAAGTGGACAGGGGGCTGAGCAGTTCTTC. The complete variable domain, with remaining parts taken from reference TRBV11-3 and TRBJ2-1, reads EAGVVQSPRYKIIEKKQPVAFWCNPISGHNTLYWYLQNLGQGPELLIRYENEEAVDDSQLPKDRFSAERLKGVDSTLKIQPAELGDSAVYLCASSLSGQGAEQFFGPGTRLTVL.

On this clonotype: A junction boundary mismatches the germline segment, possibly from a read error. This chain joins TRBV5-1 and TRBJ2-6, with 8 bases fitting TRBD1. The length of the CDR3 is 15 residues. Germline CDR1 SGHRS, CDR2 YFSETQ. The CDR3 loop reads CASRRQGPGANVLTF. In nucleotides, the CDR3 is TGTGCCAGCAGGCGACAGGGGCCTGGGGCCAACGTCCTGACTTTC.

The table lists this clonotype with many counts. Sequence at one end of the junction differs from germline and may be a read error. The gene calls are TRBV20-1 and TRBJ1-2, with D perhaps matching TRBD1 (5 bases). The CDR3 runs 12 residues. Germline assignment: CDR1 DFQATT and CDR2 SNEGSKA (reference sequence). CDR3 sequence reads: CGSGGVNYGYTF. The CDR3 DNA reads TGTGGTAGCGGGGGTGTAAACTATGGCTACACCTTC.

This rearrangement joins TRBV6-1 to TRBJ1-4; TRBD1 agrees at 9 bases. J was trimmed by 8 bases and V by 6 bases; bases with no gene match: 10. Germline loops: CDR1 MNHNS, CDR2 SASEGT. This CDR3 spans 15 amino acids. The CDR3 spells CASRQLGTGKEKLFF. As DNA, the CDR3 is TGTGCCAGCAGGCAACTCGGGACAGGGAAAGAAAAACTGTTTTTT.

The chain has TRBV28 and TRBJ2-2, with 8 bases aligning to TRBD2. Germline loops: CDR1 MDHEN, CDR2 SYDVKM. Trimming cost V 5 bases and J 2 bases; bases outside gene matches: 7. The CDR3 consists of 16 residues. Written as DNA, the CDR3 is TGTGCCAGCAGTCAGATTCGGGGGGGAAACACCGGGGAGCTGTTTTTT. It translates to CASSQIRGGNTGELFF. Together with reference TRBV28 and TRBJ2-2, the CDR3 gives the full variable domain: DVKVTQSSRYLVKRTGEKVFLECVQDMDHENMFWYRQDPGLGLRLIYFSYDVKMKEKGDIPEGYSVSREKKERFSLILESASTNQTSMYLCASSQIRGGNTGELFFGEGSRLTVL.

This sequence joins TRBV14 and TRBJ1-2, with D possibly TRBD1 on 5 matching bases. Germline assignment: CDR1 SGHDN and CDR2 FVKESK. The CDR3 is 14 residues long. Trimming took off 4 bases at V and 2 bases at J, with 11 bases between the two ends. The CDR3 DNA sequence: TGTGCCAGCAGCCCCAGGGCCGCGAACTATGGCTACACCTTC. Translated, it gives CASSPRAANYGYTF.

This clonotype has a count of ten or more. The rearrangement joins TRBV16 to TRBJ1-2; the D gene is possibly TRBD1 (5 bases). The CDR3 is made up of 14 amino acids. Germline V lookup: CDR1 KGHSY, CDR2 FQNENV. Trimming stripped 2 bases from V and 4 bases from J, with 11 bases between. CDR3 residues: CASSQGSGTYGYTF. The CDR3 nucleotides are TGTGCCAGCAGCCAAGGTTCGGGGACCTATGGCTACACCTTC.

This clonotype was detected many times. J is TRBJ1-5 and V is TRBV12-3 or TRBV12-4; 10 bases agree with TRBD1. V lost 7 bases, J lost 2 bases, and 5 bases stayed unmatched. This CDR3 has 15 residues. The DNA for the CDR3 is TGTGCCAGCAAAGACAGGGGGCACGGCAATCAGCCCCAGCATTTT. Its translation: CASKDRGHGNQPQHF.

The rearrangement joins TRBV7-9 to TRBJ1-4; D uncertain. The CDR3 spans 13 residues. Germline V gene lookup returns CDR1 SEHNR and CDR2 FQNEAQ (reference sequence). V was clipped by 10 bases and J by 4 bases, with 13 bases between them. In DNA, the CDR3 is TGTGCCACGGGAATGAAGGGTAATGAAAAACTGTTTTTT. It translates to CATGMKGNEKLFF.

The DNA of the CDR3 is TGTGCCACCAGCAGAGTCTCCAGGGCTAATGAGCAGTTCTTC. Encoded protein: CATSRVSRANEQFF. The genes are TRBV15 and TRBJ2-1, with a weak D call TRBD1 (5 bases). Per the germline V gene, CDR1 is LNHNV and CDR2 is YYDKDF (reference sequence). This CDR3 has 14 residues. V was trimmed by 1 base and J by 7 bases, leaving 11 bases between them.

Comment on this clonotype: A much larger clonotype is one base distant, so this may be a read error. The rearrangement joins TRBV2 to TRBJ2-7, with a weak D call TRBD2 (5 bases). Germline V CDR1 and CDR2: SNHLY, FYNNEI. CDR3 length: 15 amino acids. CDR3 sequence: CASSEGAGPAYEQCF. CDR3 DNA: TGTGCCAGCAGTGAAGGGGCGGGCCCCGCCTACGAGCAGTGCTTC.

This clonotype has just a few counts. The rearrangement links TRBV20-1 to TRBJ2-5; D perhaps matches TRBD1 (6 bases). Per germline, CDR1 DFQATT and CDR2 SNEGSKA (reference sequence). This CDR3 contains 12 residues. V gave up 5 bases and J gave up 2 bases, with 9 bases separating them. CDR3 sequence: CSAERGQETQYF. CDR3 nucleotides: TGCAGTGCTGAGAGGGGGCAAGAGACCCAGTACTTC.

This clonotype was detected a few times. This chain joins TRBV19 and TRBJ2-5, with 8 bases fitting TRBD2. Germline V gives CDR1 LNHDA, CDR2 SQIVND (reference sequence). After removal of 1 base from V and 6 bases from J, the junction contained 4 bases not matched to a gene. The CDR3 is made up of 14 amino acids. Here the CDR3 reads CASSIGTGGQTQYF. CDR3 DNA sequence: TGTGCCAGTAGTATAGGCACGGGGGGGCAGACCCAGTACTTC.

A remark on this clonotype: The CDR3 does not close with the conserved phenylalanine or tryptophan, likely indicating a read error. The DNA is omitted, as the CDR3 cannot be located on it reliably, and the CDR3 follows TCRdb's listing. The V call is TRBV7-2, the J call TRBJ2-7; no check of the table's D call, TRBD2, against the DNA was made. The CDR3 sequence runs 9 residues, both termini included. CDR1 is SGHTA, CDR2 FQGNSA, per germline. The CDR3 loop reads CASSLVGTS.

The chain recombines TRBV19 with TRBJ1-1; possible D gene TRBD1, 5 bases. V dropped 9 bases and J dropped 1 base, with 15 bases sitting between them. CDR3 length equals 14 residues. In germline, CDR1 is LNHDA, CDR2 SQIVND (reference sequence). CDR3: CASVTGSTNTEAFF. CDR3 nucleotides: TGTGCCAGCGTCACAGGTTCGACGAACACTGAAGCTTTCTTT.

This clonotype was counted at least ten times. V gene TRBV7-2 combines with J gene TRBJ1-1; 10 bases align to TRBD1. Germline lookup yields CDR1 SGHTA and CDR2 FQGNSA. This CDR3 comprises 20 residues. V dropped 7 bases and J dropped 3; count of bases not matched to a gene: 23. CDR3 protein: CASIPHFTPGTGVLHTEAFF. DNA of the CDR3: TGTGCCAGCATCCCCCACTTTACCCCCGGGACAGGGGTTTTGCACACTGAAGCTTTCTTT.

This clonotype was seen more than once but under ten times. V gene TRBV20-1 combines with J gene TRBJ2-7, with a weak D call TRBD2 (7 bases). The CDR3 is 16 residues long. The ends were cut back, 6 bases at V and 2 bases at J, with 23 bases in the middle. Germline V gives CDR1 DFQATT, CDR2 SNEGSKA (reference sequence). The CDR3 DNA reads TGCAGTGCAGGTCACCTTGGAGCGGGACAACCCTACGAGCAGTACTTC. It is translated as CSAGHLGAGQPYEQYF.

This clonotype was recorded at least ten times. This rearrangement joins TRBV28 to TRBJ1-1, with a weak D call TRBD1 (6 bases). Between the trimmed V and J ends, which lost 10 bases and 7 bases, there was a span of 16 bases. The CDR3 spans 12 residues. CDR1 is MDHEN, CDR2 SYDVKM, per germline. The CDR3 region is CATKHQQGEAFF. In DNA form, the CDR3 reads TGTGCCACCAAACACCAACAGGGTGAAGCTTTCTTT.

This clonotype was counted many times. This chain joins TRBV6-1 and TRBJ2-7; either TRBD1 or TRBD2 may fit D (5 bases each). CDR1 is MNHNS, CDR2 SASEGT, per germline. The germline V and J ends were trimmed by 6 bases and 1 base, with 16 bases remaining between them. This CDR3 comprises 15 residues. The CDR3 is CASSSGTGLSYEQYF. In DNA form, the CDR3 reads TGTGCCAGCAGCTCCGGGACGGGGTTATCCTACGAGCAGTACTTC.

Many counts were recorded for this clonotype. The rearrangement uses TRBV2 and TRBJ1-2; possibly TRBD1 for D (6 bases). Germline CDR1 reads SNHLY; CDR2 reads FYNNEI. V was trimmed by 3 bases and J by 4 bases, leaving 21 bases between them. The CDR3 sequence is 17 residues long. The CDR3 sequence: CASSEARVWGRSYGYTF. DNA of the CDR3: TGTGCCAGCAGTGAGGCCCGAGTGTGGGGGCGGAGCTATGGCTACACCTTC.

The CDR3 region is CAWRRYNTEAFF. Here the CDR3 DNA reads TGTGCCTGGAGGAGGTACAACACTGAAGCTTTCTTT. The genes are TRBV30 and TRBJ1-1; D unresolved. CDR3 length equals 12 residues. V was cut by 3 bases and J by 2 bases, with 7 bases left in between. The V gene's germline CDR1 is GTSNPN and CDR2 SVGIG (reference sequence).

The CDR3 bases are TGTGCCACCAGTGATTTGCTTAGCGGGAAGGCCGGGGAGCTGTTTTTT. This translates into CATSDLLSGKAGELFF. The rearrangement links TRBV24-1 to TRBJ2-2; TRBD2 aligns across 8 bases. The CDR3 runs to 16 residues. The germline gives CDR1 KGHDR, CDR2 SFDVKD. V shed 0 bases and J 6 bases; nucleotides not matched to a gene: 5.

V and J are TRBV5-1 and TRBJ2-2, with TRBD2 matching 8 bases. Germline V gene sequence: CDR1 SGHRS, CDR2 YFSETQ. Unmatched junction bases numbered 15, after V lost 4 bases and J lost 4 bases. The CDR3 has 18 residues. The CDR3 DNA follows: TGCGCCAGCAGCCTGGGGCCAGCGGGAGCCACGTCCACCGGGGAGCTGTTTTTT. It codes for CASSLGPAGATSTGELFF.